A single sample is the source of the 15 T cell receptor beta chains below, sequenced in a study of blood T cell repertoires in COVID-19. Measured with immunoSEQ multiplex PCR; TCRdb has only the in-frame clones, and not every one. The table shows a few hundred thousand clones, with roughly 85% occurring only once. Specimen: PBMCs or T cells enriched from blood (not recorded which). The receptors were sampled from a woman aged 30 to 39 who had recovered from COVID-19.

The chain uses TRBV27 and TRBJ1-6, with TRBD1 matching over 9 bases. The germline V gene has CDR1 MNHEY and CDR2 SMNVEV (reference sequence). The CDR3 runs 17 residues. V was clipped by 6 bases and J by 8 bases; unmatched bases: 14. CDR3 loop: CASSPIPGQGRDSPLHF. CDR3 DNA sequence: TGTGCCAGCAGCCCTATACCCGGACAGGGGAGAGATTCACCCCTCCACTTT.

The CDR3 reads CASTRQGVDNSPLHF. The CDR3 nucleotides read TGTGCCAGCACTCGACAGGGAGTCGATAATTCACCCCTCCACTTT. The genes are TRBV27 and TRBJ1-6; TRBD1 aligns across 7 bases. The CDR3 extends over 15 amino acids. The germline gives CDR1 MNHEY, CDR2 SMNVEV (reference sequence). The trim removed 7 bases at V and 5 bases at J, leaving 8 bases unmatched.

This clone has a single count. The chain is built from TRBV4-1 and TRBJ2-4, with D perhaps matching TRBD1 (5 bases). Germline V gene data show CDR1 as MGHRA and CDR2 as YSYEKL. This CDR3 is built from 19 residues. Trimming removed 3 bases at V and 1 base at J, with 22 bases between. The CDR3 DNA sequence: TGCGCCAGCAGCCAGCCCCGGGCAGGGAAGTCTAATGCCAAAAACATTCAGTACTTC. Its translation: CASSQPRAGKSNAKNIQYF.

This clone was seen once. The chain is built from TRBV2 and TRBJ1-2; D uncertain. This CDR3 spans 12 amino acids. In germline, CDR1 is SNHLY, CDR2 FYNNEI. With 3 bases removed from V and 4 bases from J, the gap between germline ends came to 6 bases. DNA of the CDR3: TGTGCCAGCAGTGAGGCCATCTATGGCTACACCTTC. Translated, it gives CASSEAIYGYTF. Full variable domain (missing parts from reference TRBV2 and TRBJ1-2): EPEVTQTPSHQVTQMGQEVILRCVPISNHLYFYWYRQILGQKVEFLVSFYNNEISEKSEIFDDQFSVERPDGSNFTLKIRSTKLEDSAMYFCASSEAIYGYTFGSGTRLTVV.

The chain combines TRBV24-1 with TRBJ1-1; no clear D gene. The CDR3 is made up of 11 amino acids. Trimming removed 5 bases at V and 8 bases at J, with 8 bases between. The germline V gene encodes CDR1 KGHDR and CDR2 SFDVKD. This chain's CDR3 is CATSGRGEAFF. CDR3 nucleotides: TGTGCCACCAGTGGCCGAGGGGAAGCTTTCTTT.

This chain links TRBV25-1 with TRBJ1-2; weak D call: TRBD1 (5 bases). The V gene's germline CDR1 is MGHDK and CDR2 SYGVNS. This CDR3 is built from 15 residues. V was cut by 6 bases and J by 0 bases, with 14 bases left in between. Here the CDR3 DNA reads TGTGCCAGCAGCCCTTTGGGGCCAGCTAACTATGGCTACACCTTC. Amino acid sequence: CASSPLGPANYGYTF.

The V gene is TRBV4-2, the J gene TRBJ1-2; the match to TRBD1 covers 7 bases. The CDR3 has 15 residues. J lost 3 bases, V lost 1 base, and 5 bases had no gene match. The germline gives CDR1 LGHNA, CDR2 YNFKEQ. Written as DNA, the CDR3 is TGTGCCAGCAGCCAAGTCTTCGGGACAGACTATGGCTACACCTTC. Its protein product is CASSQVFGTDYGYTF.

This clone was observed a few times. V usage is TRBV30 and J usage is TRBJ1-6; no clear D gene. Trimming pared 0 bases from V and 2 bases from J, leaving 8 bases between. The CDR3 extends over 15 amino acids. Germline V gives CDR1 GTSNPN, CDR2 SVGIG (reference sequence). The CDR3 bases are TGTGCCTGGAGTGTAGTGTCAGCCTATAATTCACCCCTCCACTTT. Protein sequence: CAWSVVSAYNSPLHF.

The rearrangement links TRBV6-2 or TRBV6-3 to TRBJ2-3; TRBD2 agrees at 7 bases. The CDR3 spans 16 residues. The V segment lost 3 bases and the J segment 4 bases; nucleotides outside the gene matches: 10. The germline gives CDR1 MNHEY, CDR2 SVGEGT. The CDR3 loop is CASSYGKTSNADTQYF. The DNA for the CDR3 is TGTGCCAGCAGTTATGGGAAGACTAGCAACGCAGATACGCAGTATTTT.

This chain joins TRBV6-6 and TRBJ2-1, with D unresolved. The CDR3 is made up of 14 amino acids. V lost 0 bases and J 9 bases, leaving 12 bases between the germline ends. Per germline, CDR1 MNHNY and CDR2 SVGAGI (reference sequence). The CDR3 loop is CASSYSDSGPEQFF. CDR3 bases: TGTGCCAGCAGTTACTCTGACTCCGGCCCTGAGCAGTTCTTC.

The chain links TRBV7-9 to TRBJ1-5; weak D call: TRBD1 (5 bases). Germline CDR1 SEHNR, CDR2 FQNEAQ (reference sequence). The ends were cut back, 1 base at V and 6 bases at J, with 10 bases in the middle. The CDR3 loop spans 14 amino acids. CDR3 amino acids: CASSLEQDGQPQHF. The CDR3 nucleotides are TGTGCCAGCAGCTTAGAACAGGATGGTCAGCCCCAGCATTTT.

The chain's CDR3 is CASSFGQGMSDTQYF. CDR3 DNA sequence: TGTGCCAGCAGCTTCGGACAGGGTATGTCAGATACGCAGTATTTT. The chain links TRBV7-9 to TRBJ2-3; TRBD1 matches 8 bases. This CDR3 is built from 15 residues. Germline V gene data show CDR1 as SEHNR and CDR2 as FQNEAQ (reference sequence). Losses at the gene ends were 3 bases for V and 4 bases for J; bases not matched to a gene: 6.

The count of this clone is one. This chain links TRBV5-4 with TRBJ1-2, with D hard to call. Trimming took off 0 bases at V and 3 bases at J, with 15 bases between the two ends. Germline V CDR1 and CDR2: SGHNT, YYREEE (reference sequence). The CDR3 totals 16 residues. The CDR3 DNA reads TGTGCCAGCAGCTTGGGGGGAGGTCAGGTAGACTATGGCTACACCTTC. Its protein is CASSLGGGQVDYGYTF.

The chain couples TRBV7-2 to TRBJ1-2; D might be TRBD1 (5 bases). Trimming stripped 5 bases from V and 8 bases from J, with 12 bases between. This CDR3 region has 12 residues. CDR1 and CDR2 from the germline V gene are SGHTA and FQGNSA. CDR3 in amino acids: CASSRGLGGYTF. In nucleotides, the CDR3 is TGTGCCAGCAGCAGGGGTCTTGGGGGCTACACCTTC.

The chain recombines TRBV19 with TRBJ2-1, with 7 bases identical to TRBD2. This CDR3 contains 14 residues. V lost 5 bases, J lost 5 bases, and 6 bases stayed unmatched. Germline CDR1 is LNHDA and CDR2 is SQIVND (reference sequence). This CDR3 is CASSVAGRDNEQFF. CDR3 DNA: TGTGCCAGTAGTGTCGCAGGGAGGGACAATGAGCAGTTCTTC.